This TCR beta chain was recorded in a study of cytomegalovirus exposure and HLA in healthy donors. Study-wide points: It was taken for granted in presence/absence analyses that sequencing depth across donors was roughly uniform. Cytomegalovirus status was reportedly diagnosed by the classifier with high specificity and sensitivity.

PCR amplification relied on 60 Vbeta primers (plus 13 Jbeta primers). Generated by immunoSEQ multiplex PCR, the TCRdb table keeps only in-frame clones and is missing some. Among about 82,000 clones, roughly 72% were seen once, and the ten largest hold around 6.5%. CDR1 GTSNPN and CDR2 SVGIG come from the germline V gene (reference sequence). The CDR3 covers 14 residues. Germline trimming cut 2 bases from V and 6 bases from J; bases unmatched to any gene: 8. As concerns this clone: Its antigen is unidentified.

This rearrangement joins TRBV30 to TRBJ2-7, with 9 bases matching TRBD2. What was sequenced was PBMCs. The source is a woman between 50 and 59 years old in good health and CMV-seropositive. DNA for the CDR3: TGTGCCTGGAGTAAGCGGGAGGCATTGCTCGAGCAGTACTTC. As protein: CAWSKREALLEQYF.